Listed here are 7 T cell receptor beta chains from one sample, sequenced in a study of control samples from healthy donors and cancer patients. TCRdb's copy holds only in-frame clones and misses some; the assay was immunoSEQ multiplex PCR. The profile shows some 76,000 clones, roughly 90% of them singletons. The sequenced material came from PBMCs. These receptors all come from a man aged 55 to 70 with lung cancer.

The rearrangement joins TRBV6-5 to TRBJ1-6; D perhaps matches TRBD1 (5 bases). CDR3 size: 14 residues. Germline CDR1 reads MNHEY; CDR2 reads SVGAGI. V gave up 6 bases and J gave up 9 bases, with 15 bases separating them. The CDR3: CASRQIQGISPLHF. The CDR3 DNA follows: TGTGCCAGCAGGCAGATCCAGGGCATTTCACCCCTCCACTTT.

The chain employs TRBV30 and TRBJ1-1; D remains unclear. The V gene's germline CDR1 is GTSNPN and CDR2 SVGIG (reference sequence). Trimming stripped 3 bases from V and 8 bases from J, with 10 bases between. The CDR3 consists of 11 residues. Here the CDR3 reads CAWSNRVEAFF. For the CDR3, the DNA is TGTGCCTGGAGCAACAGAGTGGAAGCTTTCTTT.

This chain uses TRBV6-5 with TRBJ2-7; no clear D gene. CDR1 and CDR2 (germline): MNHEY, SVGAGI. CDR3 length: 12 residues. V shed 6 bases and J shed 5 bases, with 11 bases lying between them. The CDR3 DNA reads as TGTGCCAGCAGCCCCTTCCAGGACGAGCAGTACTTC. Translated, it gives CASSPFQDEQYF.

J is TRBJ1-6 and V is TRBV27; TRBD1 aligns across 8 bases. The germline V gene has CDR1 MNHEY and CDR2 SMNVEV (reference sequence). V trimming: 8 bases; J trimming: 5 bases; junction bases outside the gene matches: 5. The CDR3 has 14 residues. The chain's CDR3 is CASAPDRDNSPLHF. DNA for the CDR3: TGTGCCAGCGCCCCGGACAGGGATAATTCACCCCTCCACTTT.

The table lists this clone with a count of one. This CDR3 reads CASSQGDRGDEQYV. In DNA, the CDR3 is TGCGCCAGCAGCCAAGGGGACAGGGGAGACGAGCAGTACGTC. The gene calls are TRBV5-1 and TRBJ2-7; 10 bases align to TRBD1. This CDR3 is 14 amino acids long. Germline V gene sequence: CDR1 SGHRS, CDR2 YFSETQ. Trimming removed 4 bases from V and 5 bases from J; junction bases left unmatched: 6.

The V and J genes are TRBV12-5 and TRBJ1-2, with 7 bases identical to TRBD1. The CDR3 is made up of 15 amino acids. Germline CDR1 reads LGHNT; CDR2 reads FRNRAP. With V trimmed by 0 bases and J by 4 bases, 5 bases remained unmatched. In DNA, the CDR3 is TGTGCTAGTGGTTTGGTAACAGGGGCCGGCTATGGCTACACCTTC. Its translation: CASGLVTGAGYGYTF.

This clone is a singleton in its sample. Compared with germline, one end of the junction differs, possibly owing to a read error. The CDR3 spells CASSLSWRGKTGGLNQPNF. CDR3 in DNA: TGTGCCAGCAGCTTAAGTTGGAGGGGGAAGACAGGGGGCTTAAACCAACCTAATTTC. This chain joins TRBV7-6 and TRBJ1-2, with 10 bases aligning to TRBD1. The CDR3 extends over 19 amino acids. The germline V gene has CDR1 SGHVS and CDR2 FNYEAQ. The variable domain in full, with the rest retrieved from reference TRBV7-6 and TRBJ1-2, is GAGVSQSPRYKVTKRGQDVALRCDPISGHVSLYWYRQALGQGPEFLTYFNYEAQQDKSGLPNDRFSAERPEGSISTLTIQRTEQRDSAMYRCASSLSWRGKTGGLNQPNFGSGTRLTVV.